The 25 T cell receptor beta chains given below trace back to one sample, sequenced in a study of shared clonotypes between healthy human individuals. Here immunoSEQ multiplex PCR was the method, and the copy in TCRdb shows in-frame clones only, minus some. Altogether about 2.4 million clones are present, 93% being singletons, with the ten largest covering about 0.39%. Sequenced: naive CD4+ T cells from PBMCs. The subset is: CD45RA+ positively selected. All receptors come from a man between 18 and 35 years old in good health. Some clones in this sample may be carry-over from other donors' samples.

V is TRBV5-4 and J is TRBJ2-7; either TRBD1 or TRBD2 may fit D (6 bases each). Germline CDR1 is SGHNT and CDR2 is YYREEE (reference sequence). The CDR3 is 14 residues long. V lost 0 bases to trimming and J lost 2 bases, with 9 bases between them. CDR3 sequence (DNA): TGTGCCAGCAGCTTGGCGGGGGACACCTACGAGCAGTACTTC. Its protein product is CASSLAGDTYEQYF.

The V and J genes are TRBV6-5 and TRBJ1-1; maybe TRBD1 (5 bases). CDR1 is MNHEY and CDR2 is SVGAGI in the germline V gene. The CDR3 is made up of 14 amino acids. V lost 2 bases and J lost 10, with 17 bases in between. The CDR3 nucleotides are TGTGCCAGCAGTTACAGGACATTCGAACGGGGAGCTTTCTTT. It translates to CASSYRTFERGAFF.

V usage is TRBV21-1 and J usage is TRBJ2-3; the DNA was not used to check the table's D call, TRBD2. TRBV21-1 is annotated as a pseudogene. This CDR3 contains 16 residues. CDR3 coding DNA: TGTGCCAGCAGCAAAGGGCGACGGGGTAGAGGGGATACGCAGTATTTT. As protein: CASSKGRRGRGDTQYF.

With regard to this clone: This sample includes further DNA sequences coding for the same CDR3. The gene calls are TRBV5-1 and TRBJ1-1; no clear D gene. Looked up from germline, CDR1 is SGHRS and CDR2 is YFSETQ. CDR3 size: 14 residues. V was shortened by 4 bases and J by 1 base, with 11 bases between the two germline ends. The CDR3 DNA sequence: TGCGCCAGCAGCCTCCTTACTGGGAACACTGAAGCTTTCTTT. It is translated as CASSLLTGNTEAFF.

V and J are TRBV28 and TRBJ2-4, with D maybe TRBD1 (5 bases). Germline V lookup: CDR1 MDHEN, CDR2 SYDVKM. V was shortened by 8 bases and J by 0 bases, with 17 bases between the two germline ends. The CDR3 contains 16 residues. CDR3 residues: CASGYRPTLAKNIQYF. CDR3 DNA: TGTGCCAGCGGATACAGGCCCACTCTAGCCAAAAACATTCAGTACTTC.

The chain carries TRBV30 and TRBJ2-1; D is ambiguous. Trimming removed 1 base from V and 5 bases from J, with 6 bases in between. This CDR3 is built from 12 residues. Germline CDR1 and CDR2: GTSNPN and SVGIG (reference sequence). The CDR3 reads CAWSGSHNEQFF. In DNA form, the CDR3 reads TGTGCCTGGAGTGGGTCGCACAATGAGCAGTTCTTC.

This rearrangement joins TRBV30 to TRBJ2-6; D may be TRBD1 or TRBD2 (7 bases each). The CDR3 has 15 amino acids. Germline V lookup: CDR1 GTSNPN, CDR2 SVGIG (reference sequence). Trimming cost V 5 bases and J 1 base, with 12 bases left between them. CDR3 protein: CAWDQGGSGANVLTF. CDR3 DNA: TGTGCCTGGGACCAGGGGGGGTCTGGGGCCAACGTCCTGACTTTC. The full variable domain, in which reference TRBV30 and TRBJ2-6 provide the parts outside the CDR3, is SQTIHQWPATLVQPVGSPLSLECTVEGTSNPNLYWYRQAAGRGLQLLFYSVGIGQISSEVPQNLSASRPQDRQFILSSKKLLLSDSGFYLCAWDQGGSGANVLTFGAGSRLTVL.

This chain connects TRBV28 to TRBJ1-4, with D possibly TRBD1 on 6 matching bases. V lost 6 bases to trimming and J lost 1 base, with 15 bases between them. The CDR3 consists of 16 residues. Germline CDR1 and CDR2: MDHEN and SYDVKM. CDR3 sequence (DNA): TGTGCCAGCAGGCTAAGGTCCAGGGGAACTAATGAAAAACTGTTTTTT. This gives the protein CASRLRSRGTNEKLFF.

V and J are TRBV5-5 and TRBJ2-1, with 7 bases lining up with TRBD2. Germline V gene sequence: CDR1 SGHKS, CDR2 YYEKEE (reference sequence). The junction had 5 bases not matched to a gene; V was cut back by 4 bases and J by 7 bases. The CDR3 totals 13 residues. The CDR3, as DNA: TGTGCCAGCAGCGCAGCCGGGGGGAATGAGCAGTTCTTC. Protein: CASSAAGGNEQFF.

In this sample, this clone turned up once. The chain recombines TRBV5-1 with TRBJ2-3; TRBD2 matches 11 bases. Looked up from germline, CDR1 is SGHRS and CDR2 is YFSETQ. Germline trimming cut 7 bases from V and 2 bases from J; bases unmatched to any gene: 6. This CDR3 has 15 amino acids. The chain's CDR3 is CASATSGGDTDTQYF. In DNA form, the CDR3 reads TGCGCCAGCGCCACTAGCGGGGGTGACACAGATACGCAGTATTTT.

The rearrangement uses TRBV6-1 and TRBJ1-1, with D tentatively TRBD1 (5 bases). This CDR3 comprises 15 residues. The V end was cut by 2 bases, the J end by 5 bases, with 15 bases between. In germline, CDR1 is MNHNS, CDR2 SASEGT. The CDR3 nucleotides are TGTGCCAGCAGTGAAATGGTCGGGGCAGGGACTGAAGCTTTCTTT. This sequence encodes CASSEMVGAGTEAFF.

This clone came up once. The chain recombines TRBV7-6 with TRBJ2-1, with D hard to call. The germline V gene has CDR1 SGHVS and CDR2 FNYEAQ. V lost 1 base and J lost 10, with 14 bases in between. CDR3 length: 14 amino acids. The DNA of the CDR3 is TGTGCCAGCAGCTTAGATTTAGGAGCTTGGGAGCAGTTCTTC. Protein product: CASSLDLGAWEQFF.

V usage is TRBV11-3 and J usage is TRBJ2-2; D is uncertain. The V and J ends lost 0 bases and 4 bases respectively, with 6 bases between them. CDR3 length: 14 amino acids. Germline V gene sequence: CDR1 SGHNT, CDR2 YENEEA. The CDR3 sequence: CASSLERFTGELFF. As DNA, the CDR3 is TGTGCCAGCAGCTTAGAGAGATTCACCGGGGAGCTGTTTTTT.

The chain recombines TRBV30 with TRBJ2-2, with D tentatively TRBD2 (6 bases). V lost 4 bases and J lost 4, with 19 bases in between. Germline CDR1 and CDR2: GTSNPN and SVGIG (reference sequence). CDR3 length: 16 amino acids. CDR3 nucleotides: TGTGCCTGGACGGGTTTCGGGGGAGCGGGCACCGGGGAGCTGTTTTTT. Translation gives CAWTGFGGAGTGELFF.

This chain joins TRBV11-2 and TRBJ2-5; D gene unclear. CDR3 length: 14 residues. Trimming stripped 1 base from V and 5 bases from J, with 11 bases between. From germline, CDR1 is SGHAT and CDR2 FQNNGV. CDR3 sequence: CASSLGPLRETQYF. CDR3 DNA sequence: TGTGCCAGCAGCTTAGGGCCCCTGAGGGAGACCCAGTACTTC. Based on the CDR3 plus reference TRBV11-2 and TRBJ2-5, the full variable domain is EAGVAQSPRYKIIEKRQSVAFWCNPISGHATLYWYQQILGQGPKLLIQFQNNGVVDDSQLPKDRFSAERLKGVDSTLKIQPAKLEDSAVYLCASSLGPLRETQYFGPGTRLLVL.

This clone was seen just once. The chain links TRBV9 to TRBJ2-3, with 7 bases identical to TRBD2. Germline V gene data show CDR1 as SGDLS and CDR2 as YYNGEE. The junction had 14 bases not matched to a gene; V was cut back by 4 bases and J by 3 bases. The CDR3 has 17 residues. This CDR3 reads CASSWGVREIGTDTQYF. The CDR3 DNA reads TGTGCCAGCAGCTGGGGGGTGCGGGAGATCGGGACAGATACGCAGTATTTT.

The rearrangement links TRBV7-9 to TRBJ2-1; 11 bases map to TRBD2. V dropped 5 bases and J dropped 9; count of bases not matched to a gene: 12. Germline V lookup: CDR1 SEHNR, CDR2 FQNEAQ (reference sequence). CDR3 length: 16 residues. CDR3 protein: CASSRTLTSGRREQFF. CDR3 DNA: TGTGCCAGCAGCCGCACGTTAACTAGCGGGAGACGTGAGCAGTTCTTC. Full variable domain (outside the CDR3, taken from reference TRBV7-9 and TRBJ2-1): DTGVSQNPRHKITKRGQNVTFRCDPISEHNRLYWYRQTLGQGPEFLTYFQNEAQLEKSRLLSDRFSAERPKGSFSTLEIQRTEQGDSAMYLCASSRTLTSGRREQFFGPGTRLTVL.

This chain uses TRBV5-1 with TRBJ2-5; D is tentatively TRBD1 or TRBD2 (5 bases each). The CDR3 runs 14 residues. Trimming removed 6 bases at V and 4 bases at J, with 16 bases between. CDR1 is SGHRS and CDR2 is YFSETQ in the germline V gene. CDR3 in DNA: TGCGCCAGCACCATTGGGGGTCTAGGAGAGACCCAGTACTTC. This codes for CASTIGGLGETQYF.

This chain connects TRBV19 to TRBJ2-5; D not resolved. The CDR3 runs to 14 residues. Trimming took off 3 bases at V and 0 bases at J, with 8 bases between the two ends. Per germline, CDR1 LNHDA and CDR2 SQIVND (reference sequence). CDR3 sequence: CASSIQVYQETQYF. For the CDR3, the DNA is TGTGCCAGTAGTATCCAAGTGTACCAAGAGACCCAGTACTTC. Drawing the rest from reference TRBV19 and TRBJ2-5, the complete variable domain is DGGITQSPKYLFRKEGQNVTLSCEQNLNHDAMYWYRQDPGQGLRLIYYSQIVNDFQKGDIAEGYSVSREKKESFPLTVTSAQKNPTAFYLCASSIQVYQETQYFGPGTRLLVL.

The chain is built from TRBV27 and TRBJ2-1; unclear D gene. Trimming shortened V by 2 bases and J by 5 bases, and 13 bases separated the two germline ends. From germline, CDR1 is MNHEY and CDR2 SMNVEV (reference sequence). CDR3 length: 15 residues. The DNA for the CDR3 is TGTGCCAGCAGTTTACGGGTATCATTCAACAATGAGCAGTTCTTC. Its translation: CASSLRVSFNNEQFF.

The V call is TRBV5-4, the J call TRBJ2-1; TRBD1 might be the D (6 bases). This CDR3 is 15 amino acids long. The germline V and J ends were trimmed by 2 bases and 6 bases, with 15 bases remaining between them. Germline V CDR1 and CDR2: SGHNT, YYREEE (reference sequence). Here the CDR3 DNA reads TGTGCCAGCAGCTTTGACAGGTATATTTTCAATGAGCAGTTCTTC. It specifies CASSFDRYIFNEQFF. The full variable domain, in which reference TRBV5-4 and TRBJ2-1 provide the parts outside the CDR3, is ETGVTQSPTHLIKTRGQQVTLRCSSQSGHNTVSWYQQALGQGPQFIFQYYREEENGRGNFPPRFSGLQFPNYSSELNVNALELDDSALYLCASSFDRYIFNEQFFGPGTRLTVL.

V and J are TRBV7-2 and TRBJ2-1; possibly TRBD2 for D (5 bases). Trimming removed 6 bases at V and 4 bases at J, with 10 bases between. This CDR3 is built from 13 residues. CDR1 and CDR2 (germline): SGHTA, FQGNSA. CDR3 nucleotide sequence: TGTGCCAGCAGTCCGGGAAAATACAATGAGCAGTTCTTC. It translates to CASSPGKYNEQFF.

V and J are TRBV7-2 and TRBJ1-3; 7 positions match TRBD1. CDR1 is SGHTA, CDR2 FQGNSA, per germline. The V and J ends lost 1 base and 0 bases, in that order; junction bases with no gene match: 6. This CDR3 has 17 residues. The CDR3 sequence is CASSLVGTANSGNTIYF. CDR3 in DNA: TGTGCCAGCAGCTTAGTTGGGACAGCAAACTCTGGAAACACCATATATTTT.

The rearrangement joins TRBV6-6 to TRBJ1-1, with D possibly matching TRBD1 (5 bases). Looked up from germline, CDR1 is MNHNY and CDR2 is SVGAGI (reference sequence). Trimming left V 2 bases short and J 4 bases short, with 11 bases between. This CDR3 comprises 14 residues. Written as DNA, the CDR3 is TGTGCCAGCAGTTACACCCTAAGGGGCACTGAAGCTTTCTTT. Its translation is CASSYTLRGTEAFF.

The chain is built from TRBV7-9 and TRBJ2-5; 10 nucleotides line up with TRBD2. The length of the CDR3 is 18 residues. Per the germline V gene, CDR1 is SEHNR and CDR2 is FQNEAQ (reference sequence). The ends lost 3 bases at V and 2 bases at J; junction bases unmatched: 12. Here the CDR3 DNA reads TGTGCCAGCAGCTTGGGAAGCGGGAGGGCCAGGGAACAAGAGACCCAGTACTTC. Its translation is CASSLGSGRAREQETQYF.